This T cell receptor (beta chain) derives from a study of blood T cell repertoires in COVID-19. About the study: The United States, Italy and Spain were the sources of the acute and convalescent COVID-19 samples.

Trimming at V came to 3 bases and at J to 3 bases, leaving 4 bases not matched to a gene. The germline V gene has CDR1 SGHKS and CDR2 YYEKEE (reference sequence). This CDR3 is 15 amino acids long. Original handling: Amplifying reference gene primers gave estimates of nucleated cell counts. Measured with immunoSEQ multiplex PCR; TCRdb has only the in-frame clones, and not every one. That table furnishes V, J and clone size, whereas the DNA furnished D and trimming. This table has some 73,000 clones, around 81% appearing once. Input material: peripheral blood. This chain uses TRBV5-5 with TRBJ1-1, with TRBD1 matching over 11 bases. The clonotype originates from a human donor in a cohort sampled during active COVID-19. For the CDR3, the DNA is TGTGCCAGCAGCTGGGGGACAGGGGGACACACTGAAGCTTTCTTT. Its translation is CASSWGTGGHTEAFF.